The following is a TCR beta chain sequence with its context. The antigen is not known. Trimming stripped 2 bases from V and 1 base from J, with 12 bases between. The germline V gene has CDR1 MNHEY and CDR2 SMNVEV (reference sequence). The CDR3 sequence is 15 residues long. This specimen comes from a study of Ad26.COV2.S vaccination and SARS-CoV-2 variants. About the study: Ad26.COV2.S was injected intramuscularly once or twice, 56 days apart.

Data came from immunoSEQ multiplex PCR; TCRdb stores just in-frame clones and leaves some out. The top ten clones hold around 7.4% of a sample with 380,000 or so clones, 80% to 90% of them seen once. Findings of the study overall: Total responses of T cells may have been underestimated by the analyses of TCR breadth and depth. Participants in the vaccine arm had higher spike-specific TCR breadth; placebo recipients had lower.

Indicated treatment: 19 received Ad26.COV2.S at low or high dose, single or two shots; roughly five received placebo; per-sample allocation not given. Material that was analyzed had been drawn on day 63 after the first vaccine or placebo injection. The V call is TRBV27, the J call TRBJ2-7; the D is unclear. The source of this sequence is a person aged 18 to 59 who received the Ad26.COV2.S COVID-19 vaccine or a placebo. The specimen comprised peripheral blood, sampled in a trial of Ad26.COV2.S vaccine versus placebo. In nucleotides, the CDR3 is TGTGCCAGCAGTTTAAAATGGGTAGCTTCCTACGAGCAGTACTTC. Translating it yields CASSLKWVASYEQYF.